This T cell receptor (beta chain) was recorded in a study of blood T cell repertoires in COVID-19. Across the whole study: Some COVID-19 samples were acute and others convalescent; all came from the United States, Italy and Spain. PBMCs, B-cell-depleted T cells, or T cells provided the cDNA or gDNA that made up the material.

Germline CDR1 and CDR2: GTSNPN and SVGIG (reference sequence). The CDR3 loop spans 13 amino acids. V gave up 8 bases and J gave up 8 bases, with 19 bases separating them. How the authors handled the data: Reference gene primer amplification gave nucleated cell count estimates. TCRdb's table, derived via immunoSEQ multiplex PCR, lists solely in-frame clones and lacks some. That table furnishes V, J and clone size, whereas the DNA furnished D and trimming. The sample consists of roughly 250,000 clones, roughly 84% of them appearing once. This clonotype originated in a middle-aged woman who had recovered from COVID-19. This chain joins TRBV30 and TRBJ1-3, with a possible D match to TRBD1 (5 bases). The specimen was peripheral blood. The CDR3 region is CAGAVQGIDTIYF. The CDR3 DNA is TGTGCCGGGGCCGTGCAGGGTATAGACACCATATATTTT. The full variable domain, with the rest looked up from reference TRBV30 and TRBJ1-3, is SQTIHQWPATLVQPVGSPLSLECTVEGTSNPNLYWYRQAAGRGLQLLFYSVGIGQISSEVPQNLSASRPQDRQFILSSKKLLLSDSGFYLCAGAVQGIDTIYFGEGSWLTVV.